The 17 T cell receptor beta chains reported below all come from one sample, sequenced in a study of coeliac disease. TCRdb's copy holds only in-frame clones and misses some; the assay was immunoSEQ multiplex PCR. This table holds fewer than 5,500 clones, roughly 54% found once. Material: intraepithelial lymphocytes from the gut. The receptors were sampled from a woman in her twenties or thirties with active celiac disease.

The CDR3 region has the DNA TGTGCCAGCAGCCCACAGGGAGGGGCTGAAGCTTTCTTT. Protein: CASSPQGGAEAFF. The gene calls are TRBV5-4 and TRBJ1-1, with a tentative D call TRBD1 (6 bases). Deletions cut 4 bases from V and 6 bases from J, with 13 bases between. Per germline, CDR1 SGHNT and CDR2 YYREEE (reference sequence). The CDR3 extends over 13 amino acids.

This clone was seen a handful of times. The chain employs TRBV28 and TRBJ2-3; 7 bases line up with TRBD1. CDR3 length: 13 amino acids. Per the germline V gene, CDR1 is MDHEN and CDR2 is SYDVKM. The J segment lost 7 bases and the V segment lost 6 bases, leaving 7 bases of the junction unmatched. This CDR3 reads CASSRQGTHTQYF. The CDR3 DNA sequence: TGTGCCAGCAGCCGACAGGGAACTCATACGCAGTATTTT.

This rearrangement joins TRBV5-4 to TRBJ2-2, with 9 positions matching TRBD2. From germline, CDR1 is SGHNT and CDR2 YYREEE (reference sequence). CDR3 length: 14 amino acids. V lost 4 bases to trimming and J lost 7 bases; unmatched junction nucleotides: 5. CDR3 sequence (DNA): TGTGCCAGCAGCCGACTAGCGGATCACGGGGAGCTGTTTTTT. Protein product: CASSRLADHGELFF.

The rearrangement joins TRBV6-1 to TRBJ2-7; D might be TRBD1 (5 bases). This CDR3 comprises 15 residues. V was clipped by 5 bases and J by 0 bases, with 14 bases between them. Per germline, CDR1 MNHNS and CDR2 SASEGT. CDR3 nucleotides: TGTGCCAGCAGTAACAGGTTTAGCCTCTCCTACGAGCAGTACTTC. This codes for CASSNRFSLSYEQYF.

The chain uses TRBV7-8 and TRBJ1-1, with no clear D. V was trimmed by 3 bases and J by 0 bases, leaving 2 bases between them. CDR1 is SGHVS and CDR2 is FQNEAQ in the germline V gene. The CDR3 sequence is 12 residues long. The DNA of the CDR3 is TGTGCCAGCAGCTTTATGAACACTGAAGCTTTCTTT. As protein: CASSFMNTEAFF. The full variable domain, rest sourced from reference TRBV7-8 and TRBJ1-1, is GAGVSQSPRYKVAKRGQDVALRCDPISGHVSLFWYQQALGQGPEFLTYFQNEAQLDKSGLPSDRFFAERPEGSVSTLKIQRTQQEDSAVYLCASSFMNTEAFFGQGTRLTVV.

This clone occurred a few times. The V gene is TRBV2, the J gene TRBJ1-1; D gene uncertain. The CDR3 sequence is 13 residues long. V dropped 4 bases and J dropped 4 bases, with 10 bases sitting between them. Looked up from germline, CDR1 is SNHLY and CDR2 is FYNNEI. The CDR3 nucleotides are TGTGCCAGCAGTGCCCCCCTAATCACTGAAGCTTTCTTT. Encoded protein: CASSAPLITEAFF.

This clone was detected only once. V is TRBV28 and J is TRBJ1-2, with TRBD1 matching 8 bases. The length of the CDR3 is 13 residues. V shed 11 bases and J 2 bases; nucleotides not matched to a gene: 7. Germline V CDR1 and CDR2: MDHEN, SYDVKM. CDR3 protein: CAVQDRANYGYTF. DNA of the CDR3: TGTGCCGTTCAGGACAGGGCCAACTATGGCTACACCTTC.

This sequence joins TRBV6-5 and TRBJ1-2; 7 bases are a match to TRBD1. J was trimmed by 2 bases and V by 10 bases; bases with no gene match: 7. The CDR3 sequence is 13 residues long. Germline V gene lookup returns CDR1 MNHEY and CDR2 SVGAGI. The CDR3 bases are TGTGCCATTGGAAGGGGGCGCAACTATGGCTACACCTTC. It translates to CAIGRGRNYGYTF.

Written as DNA, the CDR3 is TGTGCCAGCAGCGAACACAGGGGTAGGAACACTGAAGCTTTCTTT. This gives the protein CASSEHRGRNTEAFF. The J gene is TRBJ1-1, the V gene TRBV6-6; TRBD1 matches at 7 bases. CDR1 is MNHNY, CDR2 SVGAGI, per germline (reference sequence). The CDR3 has 15 amino acids. Unmatched junction bases numbered 8, after V lost 6 bases and J lost 1 base.

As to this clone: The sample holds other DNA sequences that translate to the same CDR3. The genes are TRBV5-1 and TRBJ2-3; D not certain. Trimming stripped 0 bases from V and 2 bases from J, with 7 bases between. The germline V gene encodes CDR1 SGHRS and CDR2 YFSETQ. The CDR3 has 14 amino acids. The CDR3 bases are TGCGCCAGCAGCTTGGGACAACCCACAGATACGCAGTATTTT. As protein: CASSLGQPTDTQYF.

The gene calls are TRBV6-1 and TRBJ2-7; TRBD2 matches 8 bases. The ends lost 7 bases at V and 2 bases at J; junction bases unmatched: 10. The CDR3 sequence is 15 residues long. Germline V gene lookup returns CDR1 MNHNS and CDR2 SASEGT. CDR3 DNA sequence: TGTGCCAGCACAATTTTAGGAGCGGGGGCCTACGAGCAGTACTTC. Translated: CASTILGAGAYEQYF.

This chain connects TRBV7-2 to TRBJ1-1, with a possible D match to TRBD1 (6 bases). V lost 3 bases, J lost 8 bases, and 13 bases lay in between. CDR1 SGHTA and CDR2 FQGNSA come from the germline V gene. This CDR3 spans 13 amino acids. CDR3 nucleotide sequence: TGTGCCAGCAGCTTCTCAACAGGGCAAGAAGCTTTCTTT. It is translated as CASSFSTGQEAFF.

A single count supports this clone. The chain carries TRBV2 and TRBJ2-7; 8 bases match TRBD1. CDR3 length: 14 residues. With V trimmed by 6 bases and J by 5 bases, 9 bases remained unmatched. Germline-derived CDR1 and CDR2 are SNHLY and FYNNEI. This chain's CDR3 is CASRGQGASNEQYF. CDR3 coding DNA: TGTGCCAGCAGGGGCCAGGGGGCATCCAACGAGCAGTACTTC.

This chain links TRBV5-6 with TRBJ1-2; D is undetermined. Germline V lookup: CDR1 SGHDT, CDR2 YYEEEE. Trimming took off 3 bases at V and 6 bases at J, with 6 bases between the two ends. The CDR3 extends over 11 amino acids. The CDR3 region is CASSYGNGYTF. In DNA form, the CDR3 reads TGTGCCAGCAGCTACGGTAATGGCTACACCTTC.

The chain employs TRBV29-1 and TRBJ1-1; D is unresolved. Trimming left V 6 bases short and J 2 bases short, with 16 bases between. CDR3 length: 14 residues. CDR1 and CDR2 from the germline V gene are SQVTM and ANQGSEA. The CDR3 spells CSVAASVPNTEAFF. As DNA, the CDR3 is TGCAGCGTCGCGGCGTCAGTCCCAAACACTGAAGCTTTCTTT. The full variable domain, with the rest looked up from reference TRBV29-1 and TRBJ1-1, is SAVISQKPSRDICQRGTSLTIQCQVDSQVTMMFWYRQQPGQSLTLIATANQGSEATYESGFVIDKFPISRPNLTFSTLTVSNMSPEDSSIYLCSVAASVPNTEAFFGQGTRLTVV.

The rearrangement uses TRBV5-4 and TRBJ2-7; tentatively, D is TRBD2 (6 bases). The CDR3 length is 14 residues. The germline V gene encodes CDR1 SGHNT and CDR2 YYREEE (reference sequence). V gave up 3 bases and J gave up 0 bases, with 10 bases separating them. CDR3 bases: TGTGCCAGCAGCTGGGACTTTGGCTCCTACGAGCAGTACTTC. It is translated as CASSWDFGSYEQYF.

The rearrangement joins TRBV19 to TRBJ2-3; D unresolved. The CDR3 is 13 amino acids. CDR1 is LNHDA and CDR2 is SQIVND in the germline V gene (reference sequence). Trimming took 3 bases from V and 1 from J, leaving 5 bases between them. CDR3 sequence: CASSIQGTDTQYF. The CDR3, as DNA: TGTGCCAGTAGTATCCAGGGCACAGATACGCAGTATTTT.